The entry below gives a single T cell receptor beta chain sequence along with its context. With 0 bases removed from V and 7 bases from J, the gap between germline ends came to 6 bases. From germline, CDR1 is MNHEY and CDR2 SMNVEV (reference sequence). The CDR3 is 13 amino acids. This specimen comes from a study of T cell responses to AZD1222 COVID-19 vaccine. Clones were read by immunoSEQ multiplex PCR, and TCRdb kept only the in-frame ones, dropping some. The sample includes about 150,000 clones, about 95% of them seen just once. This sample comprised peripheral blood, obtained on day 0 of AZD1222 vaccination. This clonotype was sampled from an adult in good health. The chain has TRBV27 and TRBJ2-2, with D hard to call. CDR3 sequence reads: CASSLSLGGELFF. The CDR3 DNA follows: TGTGCCAGCAGTTTATCGTTGGGCGGGGAGCTGTTTTTT.